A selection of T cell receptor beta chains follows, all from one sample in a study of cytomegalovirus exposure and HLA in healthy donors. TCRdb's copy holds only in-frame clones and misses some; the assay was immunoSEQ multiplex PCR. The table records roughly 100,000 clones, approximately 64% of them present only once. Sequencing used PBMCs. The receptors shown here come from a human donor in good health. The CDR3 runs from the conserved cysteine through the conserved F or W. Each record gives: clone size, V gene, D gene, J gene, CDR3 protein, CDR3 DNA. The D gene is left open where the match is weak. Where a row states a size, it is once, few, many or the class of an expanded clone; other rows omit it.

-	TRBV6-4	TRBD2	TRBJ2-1	CASSAFSGSSYNEQFF	TGTGCCAGCAGTGCCTTTAGCGGGAGCTCCTACAATGAGCAGTTCTTC
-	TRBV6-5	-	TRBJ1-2	CASSWNRDNYGYTF	TGTGCCAGCAGTTGGAACAGGGATAACTATGGCTACACCTTC
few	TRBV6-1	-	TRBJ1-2	CASSDRRGWEAGYTF	TGTGCCAGCAGTGACCGCCGGGGATGGGAAGCTGGCTACACCTTC
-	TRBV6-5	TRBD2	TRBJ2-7	CASRGLAGAREQYF	TGTGCCAGCAGGGGGCTAGCGGGAGCTCGGGAGCAGTACTTC
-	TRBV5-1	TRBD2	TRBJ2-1	CASSFYTTSGIHNEQFF	TGCGCCAGCAGCTTCTACACGACTAGCGGCATACACAATGAGCAGTTCTTC
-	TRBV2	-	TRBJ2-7	CASSEVGPHYEQYF	TGTGCCAGCAGTGAAGTCGGTCCCCACTACGAGCAGTACTTC
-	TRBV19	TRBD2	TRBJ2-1	CASSTLAGGYNEQFF	TGTGCCAGTAGTACACTAGCGGGAGGGTACAATGAGCAGTTCTTC
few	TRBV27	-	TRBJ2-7	CASSETDNPYEQYF	TGTGCCAGCAGCGAAACGGACAACCCCTACGAGCAGTACTTC
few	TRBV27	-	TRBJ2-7	CASSRGWTDEQYF	TGTGCCAGCAGTCGTGGGTGGACTGACGAGCAGTACTTC
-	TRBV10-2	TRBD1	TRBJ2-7	CASRDRTGQPPYEQYF	TGCGCCAGCCGCGACAGGACAGGACAACCTCCCTACGAGCAGTACTTC
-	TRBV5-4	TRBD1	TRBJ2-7	CASSSTGESYEQYF	TGTGCCAGCAGCTCGACAGGGGAGTCCTACGAGCAGTACTTC
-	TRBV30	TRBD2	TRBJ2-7	CAWIERGLAGEQYF	TGTGCCTGGATCGAACGGGGACTAGCGGGAGAACAGTACTTC
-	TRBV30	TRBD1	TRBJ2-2	CAWSAGQQHGELFF	TGTGCCTGGAGTGCGGGACAGCAGCATGGGGAGCTGTTTTTT
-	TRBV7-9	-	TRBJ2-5	CASSPLDRNQETQYF	TGTGCCAGCAGCCCCTTGGACAGAAACCAAGAGACCCAGTACTTC
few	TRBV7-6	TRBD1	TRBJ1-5	CASSPVRGPNQPQHF	TGTGCCAGCAGCCCGGTCAGGGGGCCCAATCAGCCCCAGCATTTT
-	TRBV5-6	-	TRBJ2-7	CASSLPGTYEQYF	TGTGCCAGCAGCTTGCCAGGAACCTACGAGCAGTACTTC
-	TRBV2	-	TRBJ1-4	CASRGLKGDNEKLFF	TGTGCCAGCAGGGGTCTCAAGGGGGATAATGAAAAACTGTTTTTT
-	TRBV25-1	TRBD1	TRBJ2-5	CASSVGTAVTQYF	TGTGCCAGCAGTGTTGGGACAGCCGTGACCCAGTACTTC
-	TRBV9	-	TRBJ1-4	CASSAGGRENEKLFF	TGTGCCAGCAGCGCGGGGGGACGGGAAAATGAAAAACTGTTTTTT
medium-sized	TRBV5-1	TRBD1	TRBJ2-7	CASSSLGTGGVKYEQYF	TGCGCCAGCAGCTCTTTGGGGACAGGGGGCGTTAAATACGAGCAGTACTTC
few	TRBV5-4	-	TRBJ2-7	CASSLDRNSYEQYF	TGTGCCAGCAGCTTGGACAGAAACTCCTACGAGCAGTACTTC
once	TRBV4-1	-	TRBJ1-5	CASSRENSNQPQHF	TGCGCCAGCAGCCGGGAGAATTCCAATCAGCCCCAGCATTTT
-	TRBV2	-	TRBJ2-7	CASSEGGLSYEQYF	TGTGCCAGCAGTGAGGGTGGGCTCTCCTACGAGCAGTACTTC
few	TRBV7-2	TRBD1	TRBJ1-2	CASSLRLGQDYGYTF	TGTGCCAGCAGCTTACGGTTGGGACAGGACTATGGCTACACCTTC
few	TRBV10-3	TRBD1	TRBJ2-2	CAIRGQGSTGELFF	TGTGCCATCAGAGGACAGGGCTCCACCGGGGAGCTGTTTTTT
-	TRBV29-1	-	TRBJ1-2	CSAWDTAGGYTF	TGCAGCGCGTGGGACACCGCTGGTGGCTACACCTTC
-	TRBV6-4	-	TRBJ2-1	CASSDGENNEQFF	TGTGCCAGCAGTGACGGAGAAAACAATGAGCAGTTCTTC
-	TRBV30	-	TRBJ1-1	CAWSGFRHGVITEAFF	TGTGCCTGGAGCGGATTCAGGCACGGGGTCATCACTGAAGCTTTCTTT
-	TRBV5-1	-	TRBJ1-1	CASSPQGITEAFF	TGCGCCAGCAGCCCTCAGGGAATCACTGAAGCTTTCTTT
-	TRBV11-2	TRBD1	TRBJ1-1	CASSSAGQGLNTEAFF	TGTGCCAGCAGCTCGGCGGGACAGGGATTGAACACTGAAGCTTTCTTT
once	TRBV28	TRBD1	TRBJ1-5	CASSSRTGLNSNQPQHF	TGTGCCAGCAGTTCCCGGACAGGGTTGAATAGCAATCAGCCCCAGCATTTT
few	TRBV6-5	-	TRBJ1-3	CASRPRTVQNTIYF	TGTGCCAGCAGACCCCGGACAGTCCAAAACACCATATATTTT
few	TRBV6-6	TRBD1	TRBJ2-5	CASTKTGKETQYF	TGTGCCAGCACCAAGACAGGGAAGGAGACCCAGTACTTC
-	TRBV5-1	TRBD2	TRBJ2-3	CASRGQPGLAIDTQYF	TGCGCCAGCAGGGGTCAACCGGGACTAGCGATAGATACGCAGTATTTT
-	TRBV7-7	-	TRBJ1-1	CASSPNPGTEAFF	TGTGCCAGCAGCCCCAACCCGGGCACTGAAGCTTTCTTT
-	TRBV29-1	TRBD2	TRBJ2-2	CSVSRGGGELFF	TGCAGCGTTAGCCGGGGGGGCGGGGAGCTGTTTTTT
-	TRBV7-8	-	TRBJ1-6	CASSLSANSPLHF	TGTGCCAGCAGCTTATCAGCGAATTCACCCCTCCACTTT
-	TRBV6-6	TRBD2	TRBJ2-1	CASTGLAGYNEQFF	TGTGCCAGCACGGGACTAGCTGGGTACAATGAGCAGTTCTTC
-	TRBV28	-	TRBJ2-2	CASRGGLSSTGELFF	TGTGCCAGCAGGGGGGGACTCTCGAGCACCGGGGAGCTGTTTTTT